This passage covers 14 T cell receptor beta chains from one sample sequenced in a study of shared clonotypes between healthy human individuals. Repertoires were generated with immunoSEQ multiplex PCR, while TCRdb's copy carries only in-frame clones and drops some. The data show approximately 320,000 clones, around 87% seen once. The sample consisted of memory CD8+ T cells sorted from blood. Sample subset: CD45RO+ cells pooled with CCR7-negative TemRA cells. These receptor sequences come from a young man in good health.

The rearrangement joins TRBV4-1 to TRBJ2-7, with no clear D. The CDR3 runs 16 residues. The V end lost 0 bases, the J end lost 0 bases, and 12 bases lay between the germline ends. Germline CDR1 and CDR2: MGHRA and YSYEKL. CDR3 DNA sequence: TGCGCCAGCAGCCAAGATCAACTCCGGAGCTCCTACGAGCAGTACTTC. As protein: CASSQDQLRSSYEQYF.

This clone was detected only once. Other DNA sequences in the same sample also yield this CDR3. The chain couples TRBV4-1 to TRBJ1-2; possible D gene TRBD1, 6 bases. CDR3 length equals 15 residues. V was trimmed by 3 bases and J by 4 bases, leaving 15 bases between them. Germline V gene data show CDR1 as MGHRA and CDR2 as YSYEKL. CDR3 nucleotide sequence: TGCGCCAGCAGCCAGAGGGGGGGGCTAGGCTATGGCTACACCTTC. Protein sequence: CASSQRGGLGYGYTF.

The chain recombines TRBV11-2 with TRBJ1-6; D is possibly TRBD1 (5 bases). CDR1 SGHAT and CDR2 FQNNGV come from the germline V gene. CDR3 length equals 18 residues. V was cut by 1 base and J by 0 bases, with 13 bases left in between. In nucleotides, the CDR3 is TGTGCCAGCAGCTTAGTCGGGCAGGGCTTCTCCTATAATTCACCCCTCCACTTT. Translation gives CASSLVGQGFSYNSPLHF.

V gene TRBV30 combines with J gene TRBJ2-1; TRBD2 matches at 7 bases. Losses at the gene ends were 0 bases for V and 4 bases for J; bases not matched to a gene: 3. The germline V gene encodes CDR1 GTSNPN and CDR2 SVGIG (reference sequence). This CDR3 region has 14 residues. DNA of the CDR3: TGTGCCTGGAGTGTACAGCGGGATTACAATGAGCAGTTCTTC. The encoded protein is CAWSVQRDYNEQFF.

This rearrangement joins TRBV27 to TRBJ1-6; D gene ambiguous. The V gene's germline CDR1 is MNHEY and CDR2 SMNVEV (reference sequence). Trimming cost V 0 bases and J 10 bases, with 7 bases left between them. The CDR3 runs 13 residues. The CDR3 DNA reads as TGTGCCAGCAGTTTATCGACCTCCTCACCCCTCCACTTT. Translation gives CASSLSTSSPLHF.

This clone appeared once. This rearrangement joins TRBV27 to TRBJ2-7; a weak D match, TRBD2 (5 bases). Deletions cut 2 bases from V and 5 bases from J, with 13 bases between. CDR1 and CDR2 (germline): MNHEY, SMNVEV (reference sequence). CDR3 size: 14 residues. In nucleotides, the CDR3 is TGTGCCAGCAGTTTAGAGAGGGAGATCCACGAGCAGTACTTC. Translating gives CASSLEREIHEQYF.

CDR3 loop: CASSYGKGQGAYGYTF. CDR3 sequence (DNA): TGTGCCAGCAGTTACGGAAAAGGACAGGGGGCCTATGGCTACACCTTC. This chain uses TRBV6-6 with TRBJ1-2, with 11 bases aligning to TRBD1. Per germline, CDR1 MNHNY and CDR2 SVGAGI (reference sequence). The CDR3 runs to 16 residues. J gave up 4 bases and V 2 bases, and 6 bases lay outside the gene matches.

This chain joins TRBV6-1 and TRBJ1-3; D is unresolved. Germline values: CDR1 MNHNS, CDR2 SASEGT. Trimming took 3 bases from V and 0 from J, leaving 9 bases between them. CDR3 length: 15 residues. The CDR3 protein is CASSEAVRSGNTIYF. CDR3 in DNA: TGTGCCAGCAGTGAGGCGGTCCGCTCTGGAAACACCATATATTTT.

The genes are TRBV14 and TRBJ1-2, with 8 bases aligning to TRBD1. The CDR3 runs 15 residues. Germline-derived CDR1 and CDR2 are SGHDN and FVKESK. V was pared by 0 bases and J by 7 bases, with 7 bases of the junction left unmatched. This CDR3 reads CASSQERTGLVGYTF. CDR3 sequence (DNA): TGTGCCAGCAGCCAAGAAAGGACAGGGCTAGTTGGCTACACCTTC.

This chain joins TRBV6-5 and TRBJ2-7, with 8 bases that match TRBD1. Per germline, CDR1 MNHEY and CDR2 SVGAGI. The CDR3 is 14 residues long. Trimming took 1 base from V and 6 from J; bases not matched to a gene: 5. CDR3 residues: CASSYFTGGSEQYF. DNA for the CDR3: TGTGCCAGCAGTTACTTTACAGGGGGAAGCGAGCAGTACTTC.

The V call is TRBV13, the J call TRBJ2-5; a weak D match, TRBD2 (6 bases). Trimming removed 5 bases from V and 4 bases from J, with 14 bases in between. The germline gives CDR1 PRHDT, CDR2 FYEKMQ (reference sequence). The CDR3 is made up of 14 amino acids. The CDR3 region is CASSPGLSGETQYF. For the CDR3, the DNA is TGTGCCAGCAGCCCGGGACTTTCGGGAGAGACCCAGTACTTC.

The CDR3 loop is CASSAEGDKVYEQYF. The CDR3 DNA is TGTGCCAGCAGCGCTGAGGGGGACAAGGTCTACGAGCAGTACTTC. The genes are TRBV7-3 and TRBJ2-7, with a possible D match to TRBD1 (6 bases). This CDR3 comprises 15 residues. CDR1 is SGHTA and CDR2 is FQGTGA in the germline V gene. Trimming took 5 bases from V and 3 from J, leaving 17 bases between them.

This chain uses TRBV5-1 with TRBJ1-5, with D possibly being TRBD1 (5 bases). Trimming removed 9 bases from V and 4 bases from J, with 11 bases in between. This CDR3 has 12 residues. Germline V gene lookup returns CDR1 SGHRS and CDR2 YFSETQ. The CDR3 sequence: CAMARGNQPQHF. The DNA of the CDR3 is TGCGCCATGGCCCGGGGGAATCAGCCCCAGCATTTT.

This clone appeared once. The rearrangement links TRBV5-1 to TRBJ1-2; D uncertain. The V gene lost 1 base and the J gene lost 8 bases, with 12 bases spanning the gap. The CDR3 sequence is 13 residues long. CDR1 and CDR2 (germline): SGHRS, YFSETQ. The CDR3 bases are TGCGCCAGCAGCTTGACGGGAACTAAGGGCTACACCTTC. This encodes CASSLTGTKGYTF.